This T cell receptor (beta chain) was profiled in a study of response to subunit inactivated influenza vaccine. This clonotype showed up just a few times. Its target is unknown. TCRdb re-analysed the RT-PCR reads in MiXCR, keeping a single row per CDR3 protein. Of approximately 530,000 distinct CDR3 sequences in the sample, 7.2% are singletons; the top ten hold under 15%. Overall study results and limits: Seasonal influenza vaccination, on each occasion, was suggested by the authors to recruit few new T cells.

The germline CDR1 and CDR2 sequences are SGHRS and YFSETQ. This CDR3 region has 14 residues. After removal of 7 bases from V and 3 bases from J, the junction contained 9 bases not matched to a gene. This chain joins TRBV5-1 and TRBJ1-1; 7 nucleotides line up with TRBD1. Sample: PBMCs from blood, taken less than 30 months after vaccination. This TCR came from a man between 50 and 70 years old who received an inactivated influenza vaccine. The CDR3 is CASRDSPLDTEAFF. The CDR3 DNA is TGCGCCAGCCGGGACAGCCCTTTGGACACTGAAGCTTTCTTT.